This T cell receptor beta chain was identified during a study of OX40 agonist ivuxolimab in advanced cancers. Whole-study findings and limits: At doses 0.1 to 3.0 mg/kg, CD4+ and CD8+ clones expanded. Averaged across samples, CD8+ T cells carried more expanded clones than CD4+ did.

Baseline was the first blood sampling point, followed by cycle 4 day 1 and cycle 7 day 1. Sequencing was performed with immunoSEQ multiplex PCR; in TCRdb, only in-frame clones are kept and a portion is missing. The sample consists of tens of thousands of clones, 65% to 90% of them appearing once. Germline lookup yields CDR1 LNHDA and CDR2 SQIVND (reference sequence). The junction had 1 base not matched to a gene; V was cut back by 4 bases and J by 10 bases. The CDR3 runs to 12 residues. This clone has just one count. Its antigen is still unknown. Sequences were derived from CD4+ or CD8+ T cells sorted from blood, sampled in a trial of the OX40 agonist ivuxolimab. The chain uses TRBV19 and TRBJ2-1; 10 bases match TRBD2. The TCR sequence derives from an adult with an advanced solid tumor such as melanoma, head and neck, liver or kidney cancer. CDR3 sequence: CASSTSGGEQFF. CDR3 DNA sequence: TGTGCCAGTAGTACTAGCGGGGGAGAGCAGTTCTTC.